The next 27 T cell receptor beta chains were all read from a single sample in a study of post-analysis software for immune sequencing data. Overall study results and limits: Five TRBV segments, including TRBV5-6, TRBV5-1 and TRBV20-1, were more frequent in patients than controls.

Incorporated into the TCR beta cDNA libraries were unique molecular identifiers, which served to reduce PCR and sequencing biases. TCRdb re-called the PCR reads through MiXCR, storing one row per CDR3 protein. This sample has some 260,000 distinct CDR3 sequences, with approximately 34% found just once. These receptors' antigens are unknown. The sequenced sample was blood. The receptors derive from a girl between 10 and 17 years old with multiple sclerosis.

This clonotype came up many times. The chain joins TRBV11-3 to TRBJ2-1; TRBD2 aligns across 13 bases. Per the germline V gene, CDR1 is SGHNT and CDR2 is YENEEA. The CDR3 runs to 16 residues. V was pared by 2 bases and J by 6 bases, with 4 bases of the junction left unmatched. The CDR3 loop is CASSLTGTSGANEQFF. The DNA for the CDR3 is TGTGCCAGCAGCTTAACAGGGACTAGCGGGGCCAATGAGCAGTTCTTC.

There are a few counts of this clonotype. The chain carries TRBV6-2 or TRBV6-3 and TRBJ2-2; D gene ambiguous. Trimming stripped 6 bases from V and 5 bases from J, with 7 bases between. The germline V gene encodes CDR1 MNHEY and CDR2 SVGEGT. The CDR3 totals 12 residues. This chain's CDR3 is CASRRVTGELFF. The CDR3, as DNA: TGTGCCAGCAGAAGGGTTACCGGGGAGCTGTTTTTT.

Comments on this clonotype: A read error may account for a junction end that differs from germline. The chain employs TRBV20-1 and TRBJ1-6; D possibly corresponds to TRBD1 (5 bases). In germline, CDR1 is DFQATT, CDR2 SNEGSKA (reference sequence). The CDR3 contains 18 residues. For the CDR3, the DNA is TGCAGTGCTAGAGAAAAATCGAACAGGAGCTCCTATAGTTCACCCCTCCACTTT. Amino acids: CSAREKSNRSSYSSPLHF.

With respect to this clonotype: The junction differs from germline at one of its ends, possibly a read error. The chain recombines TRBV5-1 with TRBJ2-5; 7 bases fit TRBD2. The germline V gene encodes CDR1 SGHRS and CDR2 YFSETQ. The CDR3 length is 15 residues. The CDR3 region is CAGTLAGQYQEAQYF. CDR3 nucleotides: TGCGCCGGCACCTTAGCGGGCCAGTACCAAGAGGCCCAGTACTTC.

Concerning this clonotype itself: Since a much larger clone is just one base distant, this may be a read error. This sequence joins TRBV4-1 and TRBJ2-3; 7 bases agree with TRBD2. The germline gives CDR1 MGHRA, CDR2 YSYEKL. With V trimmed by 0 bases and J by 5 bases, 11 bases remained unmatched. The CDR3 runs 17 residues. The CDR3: CASSQETGGSWVDTQYF. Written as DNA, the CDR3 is TGCGCCAGCAGCCAAGAAACTGGCGGGAGTTGGGTAGATACGCAGTATTTT.

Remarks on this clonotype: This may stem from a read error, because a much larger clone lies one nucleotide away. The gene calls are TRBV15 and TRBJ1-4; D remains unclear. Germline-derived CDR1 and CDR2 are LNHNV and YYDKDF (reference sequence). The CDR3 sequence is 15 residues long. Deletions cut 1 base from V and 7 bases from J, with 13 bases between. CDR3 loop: CATSRADPALEKLFF. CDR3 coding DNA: TGTGCCACCAGCAGAGCTGACCCTGCACTTGAAAAACTGTTTTTT.

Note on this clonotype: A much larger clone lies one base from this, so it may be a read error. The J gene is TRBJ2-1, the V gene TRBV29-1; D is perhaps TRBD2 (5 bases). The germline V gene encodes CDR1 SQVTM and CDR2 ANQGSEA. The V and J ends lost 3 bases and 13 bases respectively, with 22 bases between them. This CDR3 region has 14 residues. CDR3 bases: TGCAGCGTTGACGTGGGAGCGGAATCAGAGACCCAGTTCTTC. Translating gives CSVDVGAESETQFF.

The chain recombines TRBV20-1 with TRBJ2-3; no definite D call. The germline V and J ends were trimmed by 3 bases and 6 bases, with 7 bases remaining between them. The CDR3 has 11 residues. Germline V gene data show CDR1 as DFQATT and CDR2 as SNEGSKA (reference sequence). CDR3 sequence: CSARDLDTQYF. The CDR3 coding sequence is TGCAGTGCTAGGGACCTCGATACGCAGTATTTT.

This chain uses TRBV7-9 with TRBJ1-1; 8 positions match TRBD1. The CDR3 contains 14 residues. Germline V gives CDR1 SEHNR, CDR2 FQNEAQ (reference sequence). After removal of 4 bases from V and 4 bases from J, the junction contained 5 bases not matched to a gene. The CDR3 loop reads CASSSQGQVTEAFF. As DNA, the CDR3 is TGTGCCAGCAGCTCGCAGGGACAGGTCACTGAAGCTTTCTTT.

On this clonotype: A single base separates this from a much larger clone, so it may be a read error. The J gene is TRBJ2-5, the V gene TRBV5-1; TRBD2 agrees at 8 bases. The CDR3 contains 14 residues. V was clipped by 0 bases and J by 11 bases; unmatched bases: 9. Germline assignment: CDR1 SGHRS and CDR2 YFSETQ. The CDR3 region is CASSLVSGGGEQYF. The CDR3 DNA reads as TGCGCCAGCAGCTTGGTCTCGGGAGGGGGTGAGCAGTACTTC.

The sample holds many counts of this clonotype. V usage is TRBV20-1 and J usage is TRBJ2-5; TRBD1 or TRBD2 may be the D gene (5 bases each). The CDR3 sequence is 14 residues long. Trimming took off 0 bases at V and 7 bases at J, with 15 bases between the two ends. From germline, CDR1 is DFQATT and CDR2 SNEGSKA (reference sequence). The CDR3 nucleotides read TGCAGTGCTAGAGAAACTACCACAGGAGGGACCCAGTACTTC. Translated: CSARETTTGGTQYF.

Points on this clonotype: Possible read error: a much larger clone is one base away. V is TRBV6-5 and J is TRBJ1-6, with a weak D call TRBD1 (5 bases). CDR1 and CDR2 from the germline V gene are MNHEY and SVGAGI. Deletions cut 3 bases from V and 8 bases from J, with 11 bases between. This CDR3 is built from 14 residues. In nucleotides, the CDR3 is TGTGCCAGCAGTTATGGGGCGATGGATTCACCCCTCCACTTT. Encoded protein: CASSYGAMDSPLHF.

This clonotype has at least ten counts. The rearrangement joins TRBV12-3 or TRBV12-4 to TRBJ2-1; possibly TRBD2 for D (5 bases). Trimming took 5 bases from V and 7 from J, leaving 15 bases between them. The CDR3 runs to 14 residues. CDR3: CASSRTQPGNEQFF. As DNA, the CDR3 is TGTGCCAGCAGTCGGACTCAGCCGGGGAATGAGCAGTTCTTC.

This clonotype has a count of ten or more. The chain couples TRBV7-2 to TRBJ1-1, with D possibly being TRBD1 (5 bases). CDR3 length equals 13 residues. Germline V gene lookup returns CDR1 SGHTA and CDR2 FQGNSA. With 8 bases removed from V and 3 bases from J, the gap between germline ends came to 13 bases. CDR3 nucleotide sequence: TGTGCCAGCTCGAACGGAGGGGACACTGAAGCTTTCTTT. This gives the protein CASSNGGDTEAFF.

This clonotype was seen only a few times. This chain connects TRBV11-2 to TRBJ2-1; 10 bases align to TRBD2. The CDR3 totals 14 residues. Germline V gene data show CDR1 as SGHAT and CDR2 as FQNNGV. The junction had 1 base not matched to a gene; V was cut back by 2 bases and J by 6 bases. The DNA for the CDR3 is TGTGCCAGCAGCTTACTAGCGGGGGTCAATGAGCAGTTCTTC. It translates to CASSLLAGVNEQFF.

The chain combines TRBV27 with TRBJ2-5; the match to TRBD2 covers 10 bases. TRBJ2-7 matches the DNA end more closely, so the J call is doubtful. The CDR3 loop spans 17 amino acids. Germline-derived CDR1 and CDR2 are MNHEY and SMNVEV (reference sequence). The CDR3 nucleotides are TGTGCCAGCAGTTTATGGGCTAGCGGGAGTAGGGACTACGAGCAGTACTTC. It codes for CASSLWASGSRDYEQYF.

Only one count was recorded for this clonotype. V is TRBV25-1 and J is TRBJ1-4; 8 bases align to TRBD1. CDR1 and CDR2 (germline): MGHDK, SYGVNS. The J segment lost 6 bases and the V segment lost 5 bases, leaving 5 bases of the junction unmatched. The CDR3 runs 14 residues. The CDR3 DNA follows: TGTGCCAGCAGTACGCAGGGGGCCCATGAAAAACTGTTTTTT. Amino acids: CASSTQGAHEKLFF.

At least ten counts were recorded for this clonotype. CDR3 residues: CASSLRRGSYEQYF. In nucleotides, the CDR3 is TGCGCCAGCAGCCTCCGACGGGGGTCCTACGAGCAGTACTTC. This chain joins TRBV4-1 and TRBJ2-7; TRBD2 might be the D (6 bases). Germline CDR1 is MGHRA and CDR2 is YSYEKL. V was shortened by 4 bases and J by 1 base, with 11 bases between the two germline ends. The CDR3 is made up of 14 amino acids.

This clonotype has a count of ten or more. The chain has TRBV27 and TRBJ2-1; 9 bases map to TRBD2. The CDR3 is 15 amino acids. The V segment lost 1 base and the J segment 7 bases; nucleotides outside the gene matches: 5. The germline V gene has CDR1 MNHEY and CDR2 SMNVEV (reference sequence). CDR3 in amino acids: CASSLWAGGQNEQFF. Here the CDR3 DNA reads TGTGCCAGCAGTTTATGGGCGGGGGGGCAGAATGAGCAGTTCTTC.

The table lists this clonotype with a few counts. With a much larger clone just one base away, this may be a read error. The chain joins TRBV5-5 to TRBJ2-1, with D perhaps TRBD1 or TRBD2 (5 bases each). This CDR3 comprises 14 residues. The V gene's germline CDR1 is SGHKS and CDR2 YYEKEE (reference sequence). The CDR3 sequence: CASSLSGPYNERFF. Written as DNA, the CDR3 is TGTGCCAGCAGCTTGTCGGGGCCATACAATGAGCGGTTCTTC.

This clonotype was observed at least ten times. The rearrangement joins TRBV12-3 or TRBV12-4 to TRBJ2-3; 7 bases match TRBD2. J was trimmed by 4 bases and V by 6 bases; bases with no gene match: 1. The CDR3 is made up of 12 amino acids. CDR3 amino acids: CASRGLSDTQYF. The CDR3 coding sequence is TGTGCCAGCAGGGGACTATCAGATACGCAGTATTTT.

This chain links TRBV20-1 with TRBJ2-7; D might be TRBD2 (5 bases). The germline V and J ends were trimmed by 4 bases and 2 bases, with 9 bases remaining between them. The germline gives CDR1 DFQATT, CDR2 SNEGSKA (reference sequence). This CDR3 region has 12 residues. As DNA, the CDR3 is TGCAGTGCTACTCTAGCCCCCTACGAGCAGTACTTC. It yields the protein CSATLAPYEQYF.

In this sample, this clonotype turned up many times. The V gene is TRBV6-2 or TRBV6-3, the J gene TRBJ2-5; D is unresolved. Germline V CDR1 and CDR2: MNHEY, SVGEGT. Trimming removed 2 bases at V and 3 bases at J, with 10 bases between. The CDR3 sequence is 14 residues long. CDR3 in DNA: TGTGCCAGCAGTTACGCGACAACAAAAGAGACCCAGTACTTC. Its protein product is CASSYATTKETQYF.

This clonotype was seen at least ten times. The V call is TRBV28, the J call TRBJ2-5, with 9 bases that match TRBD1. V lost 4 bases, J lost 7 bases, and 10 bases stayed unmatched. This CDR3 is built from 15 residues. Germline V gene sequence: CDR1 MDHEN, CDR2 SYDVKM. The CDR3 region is CASSSPTTGGGTQYF. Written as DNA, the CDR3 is TGTGCCAGCAGTTCCCCCACCACAGGGGGCGGGACCCAGTACTTC.

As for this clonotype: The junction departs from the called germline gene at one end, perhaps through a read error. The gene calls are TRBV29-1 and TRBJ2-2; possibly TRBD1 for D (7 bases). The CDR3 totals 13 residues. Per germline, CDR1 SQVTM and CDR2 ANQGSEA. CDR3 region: CSVDQGGSGERFF. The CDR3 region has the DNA TGCAGCGTTGACCAGGGGGGCTCCGGGGAGCGGTTTTTT.

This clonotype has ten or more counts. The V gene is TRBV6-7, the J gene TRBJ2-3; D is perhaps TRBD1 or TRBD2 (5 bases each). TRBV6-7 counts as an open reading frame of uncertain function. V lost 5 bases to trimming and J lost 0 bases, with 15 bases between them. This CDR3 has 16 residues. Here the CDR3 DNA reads TGTGCCAGCAGTAGTGTTTGGGGGTGTAGCACAGATACGCAGTATTTT. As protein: CASSSVWGCSTDTQYF.

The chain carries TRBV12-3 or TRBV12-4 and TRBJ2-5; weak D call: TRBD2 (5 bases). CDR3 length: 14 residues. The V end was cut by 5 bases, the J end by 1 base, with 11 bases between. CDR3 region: CASSPHSAQETQYF. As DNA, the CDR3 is TGTGCCAGCAGTCCACATAGCGCCCAAGAGACCCAGTACTTC.